The rows below give T cell receptor beta chains drawn from one sample of a study of T cell responses to AZD1222 COVID-19 vaccine. Generated by immunoSEQ multiplex PCR, the TCRdb table keeps only in-frame clones and is missing some. The sample holds 100,000 to 150,000 clones, about nine tenths seen once. The specimen comprised peripheral blood, sampled on day 0 of AZD1222 vaccination. Receptors originate from an adult in good health. Each CDR3 is given with its conserved first and last residue. The order of the fields is V gene, J gene, D gene, CDR3 DNA, CDR3 protein. The D gene is left open where the match is weak.

V gene: TRBV13; J gene: TRBJ1-2; D gene: .; CDR3 DNA: TGTGCCAGCAGCTTAAACCCGATGGGGGGAAACTATGGCTACACCTTC; CDR3 protein: CASSLNPMGGNYGYTF
V gene: TRBV9; J gene: TRBJ2-7; D gene: TRBD1; CDR3 DNA: TGTGCCAGCAGCTCCACTGGGGACAGAGGAGAGCAGTACTTC; CDR3 protein: CASSSTGDRGEQYF
V gene: TRBV7-9; J gene: TRBJ1-3; D gene: .; CDR3 DNA: TGTGCCAGCAGCCCCGTCCCACGGAGCTCTGGAAACACCATATATTTT; CDR3 protein: CASSPVPRSSGNTIYF
V gene: TRBV10-3; J gene: TRBJ1-4; D gene: .; CDR3 DNA: TGTGCCATCAGTCCGGGATCGTATGAAAAACTGTTTTTT; CDR3 protein: CAISPGSYEKLFF
V gene: TRBV7-3; J gene: TRBJ2-1; D gene: .; CDR3 DNA: TGTGCCAGCAGCCAGCCGGAGAGGGGCGCGGGCAATGAGCAGTTCTTC; CDR3 protein: CASSQPERGAGNEQFF
V gene: TRBV11-3; J gene: TRBJ2-1; D gene: .; CDR3 DNA: TGTGCCAGTTTAGGCAGGGGTGGCAATGAGCAGTTCTTC; CDR3 protein: CASLGRGGNEQFF
V gene: TRBV18; J gene: TRBJ1-1; D gene: .; CDR3 DNA: TGTGCCAGCTCACTTGGGGAGACGGGGACTGAAGCTTTCTTT; CDR3 protein: CASSLGETGTEAFF
V gene: TRBV7-3; J gene: TRBJ1-2; D gene: .; CDR3 DNA: TGTGCCAGCAGCTTAGCAGGGGACCCCGGGGGCTACACCTTC; CDR3 protein: CASSLAGDPGGYTF
V gene: TRBV6-5; J gene: TRBJ2-5; D gene: .; CDR3 DNA: TGTGCCAGCTTACCACGGACCCGGGCGGAGACCCAGTACTTC; CDR3 protein: CASLPRTRAETQYF
V gene: TRBV6-5; J gene: TRBJ1-2; D gene: TRBD1; CDR3 DNA: TGTGCCAGCAGTCCCCCCGGGACAGACTATGGCTACACCTTC; CDR3 protein: CASSPPGTDYGYTF
V gene: TRBV4-3; J gene: TRBJ2-3; D gene: .; CDR3 DNA: TGCGCCAGCAGCCAAGATGGGGGCACAGATACGCAGTATTTT; CDR3 protein: CASSQDGGTDTQYF
V gene: TRBV5-1; J gene: TRBJ2-5; D gene: .; CDR3 DNA: TGCGCCAGCAGGGAAGGGGAGGAGACCCAGTACTTC; CDR3 protein: CASREGEETQYF